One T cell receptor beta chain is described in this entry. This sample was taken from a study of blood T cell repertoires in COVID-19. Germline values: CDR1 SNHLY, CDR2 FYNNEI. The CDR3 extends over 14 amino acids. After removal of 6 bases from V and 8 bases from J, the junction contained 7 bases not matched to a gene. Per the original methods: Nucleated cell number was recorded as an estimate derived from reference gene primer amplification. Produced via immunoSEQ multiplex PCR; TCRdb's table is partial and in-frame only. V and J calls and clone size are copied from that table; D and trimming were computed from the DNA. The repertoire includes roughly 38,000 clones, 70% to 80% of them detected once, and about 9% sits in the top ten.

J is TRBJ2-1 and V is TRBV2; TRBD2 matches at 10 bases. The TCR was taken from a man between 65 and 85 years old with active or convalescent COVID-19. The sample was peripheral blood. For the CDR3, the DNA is TGTGCCAGCAGGGGACTAGCGCAAGGCGATGAGCAGTTCTTC. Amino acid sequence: CASRGLAQGDEQFF.